The next 32 T cell receptor beta chains were all read from a single sample in a study of T cells expressing NK-cell markers. TCRdb processed the 5' RACE reads again and assigns one entry to each CDR3 protein, with no DNA. This repertoire includes tens of thousands of distinct CDR3 sequences. The sample consisted of blood T cells: a sorted CD56 or NKG2C T cell subset, CD4+ or CD8+ T cells, or bulk PBMC T cells (not recorded which). These receptors were obtained from a woman between 18 and 69 years old in good health.

V is TRBV6-5 and J is TRBJ2-1; checking the TCRdb D call of TRBD2 is not possible without DNA. The CDR3 totals 15 residues. Germline CDR1 is MNHEY and CDR2 is SVGAGI. CDR3 loop: CASSYFQRGDNEQFF.

This chain links TRBV5-1 with TRBJ2-3. Germline values: CDR1 SGHRS, CDR2 YFSETQ. CDR3 length: 15 residues. CDR3 sequence: CASRGWGSSTDTQYF.

The chain recombines TRBV9 with TRBJ2-1. This CDR3 is built from 14 residues. Germline CDR1 is SGDLS and CDR2 is YYNGEE. The CDR3 loop reads CASSVAWKFNEQFF.

This chain links TRBV4-1 with TRBJ2-1; TCRdb indicates TRBD1, and absent DNA this call remains unverified. Germline V gene data show CDR1 as MGHRA and CDR2 as YSYEKL. The CDR3 is 15 amino acids. CDR3 in amino acids: CASSQRRGDDNEQFF.

The V and J genes are TRBV3-1 and TRBJ2-1. The CDR3 has 15 amino acids. Per the germline V gene, CDR1 is LGHDT and CDR2 is YNNKEL (reference sequence). CDR3 region: CASSQGSNGYNEQFF.

CDR3 residues: CASSSPRTGSYEQYF. The chain employs TRBV12-3 or TRBV12-4 and TRBJ2-7; checking the TCRdb D call of TRBD1 is not possible without DNA. The CDR3 has 15 amino acids.

The rearrangement uses TRBV4-1 and TRBJ2-7; no DNA is available, so the TRBD2 call from TCRdb remains unchecked. Per the germline V gene, CDR1 is MGHRA and CDR2 is YSYEKL. This CDR3 contains 14 residues. The CDR3 loop is CASSQASADYEQYF.

This clonotype is classed as medium-sized (0.01 to 0.1%) by frequency. CDR3 residues: CASSVLGEGGADTQYF. V gene TRBV9 combines with J gene TRBJ2-3; TCRdb gives TRBD1 as the D gene, but with no DNA this cannot be confirmed. The CDR3 contains 16 residues. CDR1 is SGDLS, CDR2 YYNGEE, per germline. The full variable domain, with the rest looked up from reference TRBV9 and TRBJ2-3, is DSGVTQTPKHLITATGQRVTLRCSPRSGDLSVYWYQQSLDQGLQFLIQYYNGEERAKGNILERFSAQQFPDLHSELNLSSLELGDSALYFCASSVLGEGGADTQYFGPGTRLTVL.

This sequence joins TRBV12-3 or TRBV12-4 and TRBJ1-1; TCRdb's D gene call, TRBD1, goes unchecked for lack of DNA. This CDR3 has 14 residues. CDR3 sequence reads: CASSPFPAGEISFF.

CDR3 in amino acids: CASSLGQLQETQYF. This chain links TRBV28 with TRBJ2-5; absent DNA, TCRdb's TRBD1 call cannot be checked. Germline V gene data show CDR1 as MDHEN and CDR2 as SYDVKM. CDR3 length: 14 residues.

J is TRBJ2-2 and V is TRBV15; TCRdb's D call of TRBD2 is untestable without DNA. Germline lookup yields CDR1 LNHNV and CDR2 YYDKDF (reference sequence). CDR3 length: 14 residues. The CDR3 reads CATAGLADTGELFF.

The genes are TRBV7-8 and TRBJ1-1. CDR1 SGHVS and CDR2 FQNEAQ come from the germline V gene. The CDR3 is 11 residues long. CDR3 region: CASSLVSEAFF.

This chain connects TRBV14 to TRBJ2-3; TCRdb selects TRBD1, and the lack of DNA leaves this call unchecked. CDR1 and CDR2 (germline): SGHDN, FVKESK. This CDR3 comprises 18 residues. The CDR3 protein is CASSQEDGAGGRLDTQYF.

The chain carries TRBV7-3 and TRBJ1-1; the D call from TCRdb, TRBD1, cannot be confirmed without DNA. This CDR3 comprises 12 residues. Germline CDR1 and CDR2: SGHTA and FQGTGA. CDR3 region: CASSLWGAEAFF.

V usage is TRBV4-1 and J usage is TRBJ2-5; TCRdb calls TRBD2, which cannot be checked without DNA. CDR1 MGHRA and CDR2 YSYEKL come from the germline V gene. This CDR3 has 17 residues. The CDR3 loop is CASSQGHPAGRQETQYF.

The chain has TRBV25-1 and TRBJ2-2. The CDR3 covers 16 residues. Germline V gene data show CDR1 as MGHDK and CDR2 as SYGVNS. This chain's CDR3 is CASSEWVGSNTGELFF.

The chain is built from TRBV4-1 and TRBJ2-3; TCRdb indicates TRBD2, and absent DNA this call remains unverified. The CDR3 is made up of 15 amino acids. Germline V gene data show CDR1 as MGHRA and CDR2 as YSYEKL. The CDR3 loop is CASSQVSGETDTQYF.

The chain carries TRBV7-3 and TRBJ1-4; TCRdb names TRBD1, which stays unverified in the absence of DNA. The CDR3 has 15 amino acids. Germline loops: CDR1 SGHTA, CDR2 FQGTGA. CDR3 protein: CASSATGGENEKLFF.

The chain couples TRBV20-1 to TRBJ1-2. In germline, CDR1 is DFQATT, CDR2 SNEGSKA (reference sequence). This CDR3 contains 15 residues. The CDR3 reads CSASEPGRESYGYTF.

The J gene is TRBJ2-7, the V gene TRBV28; TCRdb's D gene call, TRBD1, goes unchecked for lack of DNA. This CDR3 region has 18 residues. The germline V gene has CDR1 MDHEN and CDR2 SYDVKM. The CDR3 loop is CASSGTGGLAGPQYEQYF.

The chain uses TRBV2 and TRBJ1-1; without DNA, the TCRdb call of TRBD1 cannot be checked. The V gene's germline CDR1 is SNHLY and CDR2 FYNNEI. CDR3 length: 14 amino acids. CDR3 sequence: CASNTGIQNTEAFF. Full variable domain (remainder filled in from reference TRBV2 and TRBJ1-1): EPEVTQTPSHQVTQMGQEVILRCVPISNHLYFYWYRQILGQKVEFLVSFYNNEISEKSEIFDDQFSVERPDGSNFTLKIRSTKLEDSAMYFCASNTGIQNTEAFFGQGTRLTVV.

V and J are TRBV28 and TRBJ1-4. Germline V gene data show CDR1 as MDHEN and CDR2 as SYDVKM. CDR3 length equals 15 residues. The CDR3: CASSSSTDYNEKLFF. The full variable domain, with the rest looked up from reference TRBV28 and TRBJ1-4, is DVKVTQSSRYLVKRTGEKVFLECVQDMDHENMFWYRQDPGLGLRLIYFSYDVKMKEKGDIPEGYSVSREKKERFSLILESASTNQTSMYLCASSSSTDYNEKLFFGSGTQLSVL.

The chain uses TRBV5-1 and TRBJ1-2. Germline CDR1 SGHRS, CDR2 YFSETQ. The length of the CDR3 is 12 residues. The CDR3 region is CASSFGSEGYTF. Supplemented by reference TRBV5-1 and TRBJ1-2, the full variable domain reads KAGVTQTPRYLIKTRGQQVTLSCSPISGHRSVSWYQQTPGQGLQFLFEYFSETQRNKGNFPGRFSGRQFSNSRSEMNVSTLELGDSALYLCASSFGSEGYTFGSGTRLTVV.

This chain links TRBV2 with TRBJ2-1; TCRdb proposes TRBD2, but this gene call is untestable without DNA. The CDR3 has 15 residues. The germline gives CDR1 SNHLY, CDR2 FYNNEI. CDR3: CASSALAGGRNEQFF.

This chain joins TRBV7-2 and TRBJ2-1. The CDR3 runs 12 residues. Germline V lookup: CDR1 SGHTA, CDR2 FQGNSA. CDR3 loop: CASSYRLNEQFF.

This rearrangement joins TRBV5-1 to TRBJ2-2; TCRdb's D call, TRBD2, is unchecked because there is no DNA. CDR1 is SGHRS, CDR2 YFSETQ, per germline. The CDR3 sequence is 16 residues long. The CDR3 loop reads CASSWDGTSGTGELFF. Filled out from reference TRBV5-1 and TRBJ2-2, the complete variable domain reads KAGVTQTPRYLIKTRGQQVTLSCSPISGHRSVSWYQQTPGQGLQFLFEYFSETQRNKGNFPGRFSGRQFSNSRSEMNVSTLELGDSALYLCASSWDGTSGTGELFFGEGSRLTVL.

CDR3: CASSWDSQETQYF. The J gene is TRBJ2-5, the V gene TRBV7-2; TCRdb's D call, TRBD1, is unchecked because there is no DNA. The CDR3 has 13 residues. Germline V lookup: CDR1 SGHTA, CDR2 FQGNSA.

The chain recombines TRBV20-1 with TRBJ2-1; absent DNA, TCRdb's TRBD2 call cannot be checked. The germline V gene encodes CDR1 DFQATT and CDR2 SNEGSKA (reference sequence). CDR3 length: 14 residues. CDR3 amino acids: CSAPLAGDYNEQFF.

The V call is TRBV16, the J call TRBJ2-7; TCRdb outputs TRBD2, but without DNA this stays unchecked. The CDR3 length is 15 residues. Germline V lookup: CDR1 KGHSY, CDR2 FQNENV. CDR3 region: CASSHKYSSGGEQYF.

The chain is built from TRBV5-1 and TRBJ2-3; the TRBD1 assignment by TCRdb is unverifiable without DNA. CDR3 size: 17 residues. Germline V gene sequence: CDR1 SGHRS, CDR2 YFSETQ. CDR3 amino acids: CASSSPPTGQGTDTQYF.

The V and J genes are TRBV12-3 or TRBV12-4 and TRBJ1-1. The CDR3 extends over 11 amino acids. This CDR3 is CASSRNLEAFF.

The chain recombines TRBV20-1 with TRBJ2-2; TCRdb reports TRBD2, a call that lacks DNA to check it against. CDR3 size: 14 residues. Germline V gene sequence: CDR1 DFQATT, CDR2 SNEGSKA (reference sequence). The CDR3 region is CSAVLAGESGELFF.